This TCR beta chain was captured in a study of blood T cell repertoires in COVID-19. Study context: The origin of the acute and convalescent COVID-19 samples was the United States, Italy and Spain. The analysed material was cDNA or gDNA that came from T cells, B-cell-depleted T cells, or PBMCs.

This study enrolled people aged about 18 to 95 from about two dozen US geographic areas. Participants were placed into cohorts based on the clinical history they reported. Here immunoSEQ multiplex PCR was the method, and the copy in TCRdb shows in-frame clones only, minus some. The repertoire has 150,000 to 200,000 clones, more than 85% of them found once; the top ten carry 1% to 1.5%. This CDR3 region has 12 residues. V was shortened by 1 base and J by 8 bases, with 8 bases between the two germline ends. Sequencing was done on a sample of PBMCs or T cells enriched from blood (not recorded which). The sequence was obtained from a human donor with acute COVID-19. The donor label of this sample is uncertain. The chain joins TRBV12-3 or TRBV12-4 to TRBJ1-1; D perhaps matches TRBD1 (5 bases). The CDR3 DNA reads as TGTGCCAGCAGTTTAGGGGGCGGCGAAGCTTTCTTT. This sequence encodes CASSLGGGEAFF.